This T cell receptor beta chain derives from a study of T cells expressing NK-cell markers. Study-level background: Repertoire data for TCR beta were derived from sorted T cells (CD3+CD56+NKG2C+, CD3+CD56+NKG2C- and CD3+CD56-NKG2C+).

Germline V gives CDR1 LGHNA, CDR2 YNFKEQ. The CDR3 sequence is 12 residues long. 5'RACE template switching built TCR beta cDNA with unique molecular identifiers. TCRdb reprocessed the 5' RACE reads, keeping one entry per CDR3 protein, no DNA. The table for this sample gives some 600,000 distinct CDR3 sequences. The chain has TRBV4-2 and TRBJ2-3. Sequenced input: blood T cells: a sorted CD56 or NKG2C T cell subset, CD4+ or CD8+ T cells, or bulk PBMC T cells (not recorded which). This TCR was sampled from a young man in good health. The CDR3: CASGPPPDTQYF.